This T cell receptor beta chain is from a study of shared clonotypes between healthy human individuals. The germline CDR1 and CDR2 sequences are SGHVS and FNYEAQ. The length of the CDR3 is 16 residues. V lost 3 bases and J lost 5; bases outside the gene matches: 11. The table came from immunoSEQ multiplex PCR; TCRdb's copy has only in-frame clones and leaves some out. The top ten clones hold approximately 1.1% of a sample with about 1.5 million clones, about 96% of them seen once. This chain links TRBV7-6 with TRBJ2-7; 9 nucleotides match TRBD1. The clonotype comes from a man in his thirties or forties in good health. The sample comprised naive CD4+ T cells sorted from blood. Subset reported: CD45RA+ positively selected. CDR3 in amino acids: CASSFSAGTGNHEQYF. The CDR3 region has the DNA TGTGCCAGCAGCTTTAGCGCCGGGACAGGGAACCACGAGCAGTACTTC. The entire variable domain, with the rest obtained from reference TRBV7-6 and TRBJ2-7, is as follows: GAGVSQSPRYKVTKRGQDVALRCDPISGHVSLYWYRQALGQGPEFLTYFNYEAQQDKSGLPNDRFSAERPEGSISTLTIQRTEQRDSAMYRCASSFSAGTGNHEQYFGPGTRLTVT.